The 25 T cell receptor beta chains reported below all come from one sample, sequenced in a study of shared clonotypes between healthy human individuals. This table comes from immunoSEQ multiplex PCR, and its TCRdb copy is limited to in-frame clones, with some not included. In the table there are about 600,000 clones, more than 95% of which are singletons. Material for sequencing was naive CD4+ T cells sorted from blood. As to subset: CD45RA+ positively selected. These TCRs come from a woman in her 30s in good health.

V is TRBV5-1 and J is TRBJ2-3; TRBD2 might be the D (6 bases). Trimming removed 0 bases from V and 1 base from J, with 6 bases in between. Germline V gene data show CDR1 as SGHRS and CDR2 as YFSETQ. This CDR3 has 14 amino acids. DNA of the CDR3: TGCGCCAGCAGCTTGGCTAGCGGCACAGATACGCAGTATTTT. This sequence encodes CASSLASGTDTQYF.

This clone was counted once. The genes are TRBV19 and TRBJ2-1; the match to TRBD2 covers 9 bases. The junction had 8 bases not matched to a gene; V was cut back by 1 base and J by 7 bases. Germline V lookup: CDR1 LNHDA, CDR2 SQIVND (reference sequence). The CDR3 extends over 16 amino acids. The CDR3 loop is CASSIAGSGSENEQFF. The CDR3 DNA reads TGTGCCAGTAGTATAGCTGGTAGCGGGAGTGAGAATGAGCAGTTCTTC.

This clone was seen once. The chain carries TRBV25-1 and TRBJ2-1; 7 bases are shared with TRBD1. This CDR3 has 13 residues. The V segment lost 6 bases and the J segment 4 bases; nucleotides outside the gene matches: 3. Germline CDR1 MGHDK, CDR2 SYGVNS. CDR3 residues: CASRRDSYNEQFF. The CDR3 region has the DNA TGTGCCAGCAGAAGGGACAGTTACAATGAGCAGTTCTTC. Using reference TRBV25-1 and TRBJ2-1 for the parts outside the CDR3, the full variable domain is EADIYQTPRYLVIGTGKKITLECSQTMGHDKMYWYQQDPGMELHLIHYSYGVNSTEKGDLSSESTVSRIRTEHFPLTLESARPSHTSQYLCASRRDSYNEQFFGPGTRLTVL.

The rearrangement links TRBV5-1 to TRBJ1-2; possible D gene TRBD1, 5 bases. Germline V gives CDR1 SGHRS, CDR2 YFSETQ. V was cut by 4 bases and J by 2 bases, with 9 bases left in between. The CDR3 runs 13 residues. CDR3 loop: CASSVTENYGYTF. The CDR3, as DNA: TGCGCCAGCAGCGTGACAGAAAACTATGGCTACACCTTC.

Written as DNA, the CDR3 is TGCGCCAGCAGCTTTTCAGGGGCTGGGGCCAACGTCCTGACTTTC. Translated: CASSFSGAGANVLTF. The chain joins TRBV5-1 to TRBJ2-6, with D perhaps matching TRBD1 (6 bases). Trimming cost V 2 bases and J 2 bases, with 8 bases left between them. The CDR3 spans 15 residues. Germline values: CDR1 SGHRS, CDR2 YFSETQ.

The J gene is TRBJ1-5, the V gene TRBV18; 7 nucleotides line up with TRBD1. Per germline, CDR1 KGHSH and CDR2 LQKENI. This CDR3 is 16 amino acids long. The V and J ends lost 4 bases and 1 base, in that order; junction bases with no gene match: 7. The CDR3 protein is CASSLNYRGSNQPQHF. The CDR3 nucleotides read TGTGCCAGCTCACTAAATTACAGGGGCAGCAATCAGCCCCAGCATTTT.

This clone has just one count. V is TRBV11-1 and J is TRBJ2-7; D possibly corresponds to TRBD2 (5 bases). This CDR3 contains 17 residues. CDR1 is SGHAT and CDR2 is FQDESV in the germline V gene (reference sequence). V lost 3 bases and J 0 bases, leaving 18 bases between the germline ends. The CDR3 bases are TGTGCCAGCAGCTTTAATGGGCTTACGGCGGGCTCCTACGAGCAGTACTTC. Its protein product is CASSFNGLTAGSYEQYF.

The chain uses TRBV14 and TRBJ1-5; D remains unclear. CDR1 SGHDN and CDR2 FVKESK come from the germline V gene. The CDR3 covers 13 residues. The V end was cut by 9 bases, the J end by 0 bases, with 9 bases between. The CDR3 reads CARSLCSNQPQHF. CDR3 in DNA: TGTGCCAGATCGCTCTGTAGCAATCAGCCCCAGCATTTT. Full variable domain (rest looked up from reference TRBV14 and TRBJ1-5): EAGVTQFPSHSVIEKGQTVTLRCDPISGHDNLYWYRRVMGKEIKFLLHFVKESKQDESGMPNNRFLAERTGGTYSTLKVQPAELEDSGVYFCARSLCSNQPQHFGDGTRLSIL.

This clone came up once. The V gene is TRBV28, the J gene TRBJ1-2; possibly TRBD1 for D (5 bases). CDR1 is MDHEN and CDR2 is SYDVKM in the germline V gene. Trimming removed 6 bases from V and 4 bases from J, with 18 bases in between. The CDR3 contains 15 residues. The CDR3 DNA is TGTGCCAGCAGCTACGGCGGGACCTCCCCCTATGGCTACACCTTC. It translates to CASSYGGTSPYGYTF.

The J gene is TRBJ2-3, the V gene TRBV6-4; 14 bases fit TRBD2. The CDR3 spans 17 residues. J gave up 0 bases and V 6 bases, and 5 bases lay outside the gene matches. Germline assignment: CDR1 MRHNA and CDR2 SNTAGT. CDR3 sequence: CASSLGLAGASTDTQYF. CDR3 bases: TGTGCCAGCAGCCTGGGACTAGCGGGAGCTAGCACAGATACGCAGTATTTT.

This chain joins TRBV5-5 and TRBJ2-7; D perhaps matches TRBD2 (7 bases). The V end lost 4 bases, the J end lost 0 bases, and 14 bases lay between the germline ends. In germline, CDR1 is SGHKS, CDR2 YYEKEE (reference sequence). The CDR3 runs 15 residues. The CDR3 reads CASSQRGTTSYEQYF. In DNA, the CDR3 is TGTGCCAGCAGCCAGAGGGGGACTACCTCCTACGAGCAGTACTTC.

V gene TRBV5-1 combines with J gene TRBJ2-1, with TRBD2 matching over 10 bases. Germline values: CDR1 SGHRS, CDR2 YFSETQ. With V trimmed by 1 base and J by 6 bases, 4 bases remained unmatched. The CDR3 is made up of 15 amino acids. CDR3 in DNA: TGCGCCAGCAGCTTGTCTAGCGGGAGTTTCAATGAGCAGTTCTTC. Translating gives CASSLSSGSFNEQFF.

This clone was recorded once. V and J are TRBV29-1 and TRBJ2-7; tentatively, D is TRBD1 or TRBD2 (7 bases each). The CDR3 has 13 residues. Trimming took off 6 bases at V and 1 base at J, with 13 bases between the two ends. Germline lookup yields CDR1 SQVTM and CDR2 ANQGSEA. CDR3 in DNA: TGCAGCGTCGGGGGGACAGCTTCCTACGAGCAGTACTTC. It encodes CSVGGTASYEQYF.

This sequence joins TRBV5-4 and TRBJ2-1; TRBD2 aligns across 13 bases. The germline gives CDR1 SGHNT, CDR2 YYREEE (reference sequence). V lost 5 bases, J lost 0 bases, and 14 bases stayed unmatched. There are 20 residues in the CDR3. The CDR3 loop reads CASRSAGTSGEKSSYNEQFF. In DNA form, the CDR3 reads TGTGCCAGCAGGTCTGCCGGGACTAGCGGGGAAAAAAGCTCCTACAATGAGCAGTTCTTC. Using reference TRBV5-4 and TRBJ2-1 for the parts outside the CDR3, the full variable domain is ETGVTQSPTHLIKTRGQQVTLRCSSQSGHNTVSWYQQALGQGPQFIFQYYREEENGRGNFPPRFSGLQFPNYSSELNVNALELDDSALYLCASRSAGTSGEKSSYNEQFFGPGTRLTVL.

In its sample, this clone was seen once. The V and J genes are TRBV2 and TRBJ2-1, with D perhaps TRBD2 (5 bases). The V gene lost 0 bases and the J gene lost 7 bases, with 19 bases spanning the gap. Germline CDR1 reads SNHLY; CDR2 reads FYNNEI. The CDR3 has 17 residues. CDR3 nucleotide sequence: TGTGCCAGCAGTGAAGCGAGTGCCCGCGGAGGCCTTAATGAGCAGTTCTTC. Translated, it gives CASSEASARGGLNEQFF.

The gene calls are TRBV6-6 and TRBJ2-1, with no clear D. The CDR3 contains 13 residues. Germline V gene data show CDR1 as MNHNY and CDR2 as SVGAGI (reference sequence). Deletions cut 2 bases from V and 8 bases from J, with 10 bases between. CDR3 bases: TGTGCCAGCAGTTACAGGCTGGGCGATGAGCAGTTCTTC. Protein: CASSYRLGDEQFF.

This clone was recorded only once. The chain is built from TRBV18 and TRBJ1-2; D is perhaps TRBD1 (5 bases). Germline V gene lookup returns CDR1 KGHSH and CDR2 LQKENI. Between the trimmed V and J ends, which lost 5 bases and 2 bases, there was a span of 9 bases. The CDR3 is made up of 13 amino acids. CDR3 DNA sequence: TGTGCCAGCTCATCGACAGAAAACTATGGCTACACCTTC. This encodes CASSSTENYGYTF.

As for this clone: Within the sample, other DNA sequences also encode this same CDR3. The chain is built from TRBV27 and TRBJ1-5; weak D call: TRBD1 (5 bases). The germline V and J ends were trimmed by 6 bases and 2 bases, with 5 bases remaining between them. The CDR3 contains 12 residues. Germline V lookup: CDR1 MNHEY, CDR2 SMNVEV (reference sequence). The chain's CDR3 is CASRGGNQPQHF. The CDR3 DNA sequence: TGTGCCAGCAGGGGGGGCAATCAGCCCCAGCATTTT.

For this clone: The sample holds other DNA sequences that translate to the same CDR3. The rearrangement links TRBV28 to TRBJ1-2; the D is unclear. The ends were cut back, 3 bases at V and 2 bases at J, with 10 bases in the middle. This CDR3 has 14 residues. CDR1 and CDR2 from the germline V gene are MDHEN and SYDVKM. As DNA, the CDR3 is TGTGCCAGCAGTTTGACCGGACCCAACTATGGCTACACCTTC. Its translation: CASSLTGPNYGYTF.

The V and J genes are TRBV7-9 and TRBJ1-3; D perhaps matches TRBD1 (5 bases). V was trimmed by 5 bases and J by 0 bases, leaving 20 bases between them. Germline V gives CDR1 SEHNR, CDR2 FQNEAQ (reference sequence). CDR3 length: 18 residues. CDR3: CASSPAWDFLLSGNTIYF. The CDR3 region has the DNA TGTGCCAGCAGCCCGGCCTGGGACTTTCTCCTCTCTGGAAACACCATATATTTT.

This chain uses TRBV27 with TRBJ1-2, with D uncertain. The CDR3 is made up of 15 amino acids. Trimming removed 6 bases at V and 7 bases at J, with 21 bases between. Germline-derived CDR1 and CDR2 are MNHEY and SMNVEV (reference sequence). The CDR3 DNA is TGTGCCAGCAGCCCCGTCTTCGGACGTTCATTTGGCTACACCTTC. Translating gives CASSPVFGRSFGYTF.

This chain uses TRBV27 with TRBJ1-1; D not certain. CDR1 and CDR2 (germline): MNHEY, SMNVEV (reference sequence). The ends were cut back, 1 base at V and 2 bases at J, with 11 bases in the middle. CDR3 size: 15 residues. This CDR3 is CASSLLRPPNTEAFF. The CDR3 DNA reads TGTGCCAGCAGTTTATTGAGGCCCCCTAACACTGAAGCTTTCTTT.

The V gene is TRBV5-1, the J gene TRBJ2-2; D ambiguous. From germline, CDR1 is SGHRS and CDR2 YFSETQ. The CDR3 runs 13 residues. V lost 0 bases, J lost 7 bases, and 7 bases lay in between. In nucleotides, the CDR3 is TGCGCCAGCAGCTTGGACGACAACGGGGAGCTGTTTTTT. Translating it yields CASSLDDNGELFF.

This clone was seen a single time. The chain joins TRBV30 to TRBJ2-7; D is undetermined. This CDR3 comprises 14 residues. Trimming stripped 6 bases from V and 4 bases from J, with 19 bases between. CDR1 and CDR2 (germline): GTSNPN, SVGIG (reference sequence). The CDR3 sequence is CACTPPTLLYEQYF. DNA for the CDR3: TGTGCCTGTACTCCCCCGACGCTACTATACGAGCAGTACTTC.

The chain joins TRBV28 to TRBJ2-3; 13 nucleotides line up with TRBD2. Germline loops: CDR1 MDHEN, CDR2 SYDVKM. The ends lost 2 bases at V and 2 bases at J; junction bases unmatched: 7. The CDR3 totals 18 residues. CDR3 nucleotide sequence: TGTGCCAGCAGTTTAGGGACTAGCGGGGATCTTTTCACAGATACGCAGTATTTT. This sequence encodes CASSLGTSGDLFTDTQYF. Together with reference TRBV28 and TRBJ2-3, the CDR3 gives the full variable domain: DVKVTQSSRYLVKRTGEKVFLECVQDMDHENMFWYRQDPGLGLRLIYFSYDVKMKEKGDIPEGYSVSREKKERFSLILESASTNQTSMYLCASSLGTSGDLFTDTQYFGPGTRLTVL.